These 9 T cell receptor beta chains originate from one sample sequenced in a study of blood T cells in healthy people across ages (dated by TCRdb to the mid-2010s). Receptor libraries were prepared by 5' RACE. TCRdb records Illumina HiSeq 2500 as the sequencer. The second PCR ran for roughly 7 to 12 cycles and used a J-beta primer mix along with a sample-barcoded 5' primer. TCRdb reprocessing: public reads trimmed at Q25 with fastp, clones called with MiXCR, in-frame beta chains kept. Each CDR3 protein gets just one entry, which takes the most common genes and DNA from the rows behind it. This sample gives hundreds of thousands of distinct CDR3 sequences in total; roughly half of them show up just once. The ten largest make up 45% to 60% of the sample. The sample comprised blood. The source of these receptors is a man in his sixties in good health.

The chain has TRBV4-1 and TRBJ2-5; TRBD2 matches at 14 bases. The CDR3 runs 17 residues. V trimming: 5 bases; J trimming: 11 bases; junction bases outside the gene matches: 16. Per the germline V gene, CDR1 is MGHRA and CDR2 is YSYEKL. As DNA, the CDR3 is TGCGCCAGCAGCGGGATCGGGACTAGCGGGGGAGACAATGAGCAGTACTTC. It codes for CASSGIGTSGGDNEQYF.

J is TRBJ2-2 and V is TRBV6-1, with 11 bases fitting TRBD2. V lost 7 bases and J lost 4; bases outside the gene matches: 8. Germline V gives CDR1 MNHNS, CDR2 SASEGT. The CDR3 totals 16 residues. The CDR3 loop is CASILAGGGVTGELFF. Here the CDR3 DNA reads TGTGCCAGCATCTTAGCGGGGGGGGGCGTCACCGGGGAGCTGTTTTTT.

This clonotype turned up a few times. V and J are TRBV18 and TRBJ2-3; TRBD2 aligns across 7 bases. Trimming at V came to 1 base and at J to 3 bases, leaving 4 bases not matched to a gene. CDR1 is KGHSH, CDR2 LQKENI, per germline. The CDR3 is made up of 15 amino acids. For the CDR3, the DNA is TGTGCCAGCTCACCACTCGCTAGCGGAACAGATACGCAGTATTTT. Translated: CASSPLASGTDTQYF. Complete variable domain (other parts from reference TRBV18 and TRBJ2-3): NAGVMQNPRHLVRRRGQEARLRCSPMKGHSHVYWYRQLPEEGLKFMVYLQKENIIDESGMPKERFSAEFPKEGPSILRIQQVVRGDSAAYFCASSPLASGTDTQYFGPGTRLTVL.

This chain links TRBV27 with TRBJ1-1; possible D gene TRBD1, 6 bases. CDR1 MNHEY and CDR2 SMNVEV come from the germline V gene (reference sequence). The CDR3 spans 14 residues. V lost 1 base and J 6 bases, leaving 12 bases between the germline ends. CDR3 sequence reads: CASSLFQGSPEAFF. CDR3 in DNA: TGTGCCAGCAGTTTATTTCAGGGGTCCCCTGAAGCTTTCTTT.

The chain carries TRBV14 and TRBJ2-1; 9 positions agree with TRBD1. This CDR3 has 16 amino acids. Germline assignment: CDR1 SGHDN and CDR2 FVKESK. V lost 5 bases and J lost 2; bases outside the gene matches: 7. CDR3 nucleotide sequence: TGTGCCAGCAGCAACAACAGGGGGCATGCCTACAATGAGCAGTTCTTC. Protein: CASSNNRGHAYNEQFF.

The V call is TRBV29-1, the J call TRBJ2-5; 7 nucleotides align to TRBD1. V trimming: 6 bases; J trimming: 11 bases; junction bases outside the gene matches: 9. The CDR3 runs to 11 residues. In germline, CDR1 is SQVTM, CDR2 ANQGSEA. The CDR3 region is CSVRQGSEQYF. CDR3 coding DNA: TGCAGCGTGCGACAGGGTTCTGAGCAGTACTTC.

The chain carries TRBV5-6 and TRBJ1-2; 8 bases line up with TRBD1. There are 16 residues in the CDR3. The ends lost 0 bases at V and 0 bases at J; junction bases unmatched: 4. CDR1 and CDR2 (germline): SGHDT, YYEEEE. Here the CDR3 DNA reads TGTGCCAGCAGCTTGGAACAGGGGGTAGCTAACTATGGCTACACCTTC. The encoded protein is CASSLEQGVANYGYTF.

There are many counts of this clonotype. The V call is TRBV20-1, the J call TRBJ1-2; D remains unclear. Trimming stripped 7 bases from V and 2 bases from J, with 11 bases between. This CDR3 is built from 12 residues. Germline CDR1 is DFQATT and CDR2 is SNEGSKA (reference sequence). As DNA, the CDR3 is TGCAGTGGTTTCGGGGAAAACTATGGCTACACCTTC. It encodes CSGFGENYGYTF.

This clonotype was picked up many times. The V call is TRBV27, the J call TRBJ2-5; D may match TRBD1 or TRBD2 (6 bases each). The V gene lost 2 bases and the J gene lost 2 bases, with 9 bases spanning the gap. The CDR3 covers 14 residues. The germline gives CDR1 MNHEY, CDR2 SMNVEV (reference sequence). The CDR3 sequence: CASSLPGAQETQYF. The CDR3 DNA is TGTGCCAGCAGTTTACCGGGGGCTCAAGAGACCCAGTACTTC.